Below, one T cell receptor beta chain is given with its context. Its target is unknown. The data were taken from a study of CD4 T cells in relation to SARS-CoV-2 and coronaviruses. Study details: TCR beta CDR3s were sequenced after approximately ten-day antigen culture of PBMCs. No peptide or an HIV-1 Nef peptide pool served as negative control.

CDR3 length: 14 residues. From germline, CDR1 is MDHEN and CDR2 SYDVKM. With 6 bases clipped from V and 5 bases from J, the junction kept 7 bases outside the gene matches. This table comes from immunoSEQ multiplex PCR, and its TCRdb copy is limited to in-frame clones, with some not included. The sample lists about 23,000 clones; more than 75% were seen once. Before the COVID-19 pandemic, during about 2011-2019, CD4+ T cells were taken from unexposed donors. CD4+ T cells were isolated from the cells after more than 8 days of culture. As cell numbers allowed, unexposed-donor CD4+ T cells faced SARS-CoV-2 S/N and four cold-coronavirus spikes. Fresh IL-2 medium replaced half the medium on days 3 and 7.

This TCR was sampled from a human donor in good health. The source material was CD4+ T cells from PBMCs, cultured in vitro. V usage is TRBV28 and J usage is TRBJ2-1; the match to TRBD1 covers 7 bases. This chain's CDR3 is CASSPGTVDNEQFF. As DNA, the CDR3 is TGTGCCAGCAGCCCCGGGACAGTGGACAATGAGCAGTTCTTC.